The 12 T cell receptor beta chains given below trace back to one sample, sequenced in a study of CD8 T cells in ankylosing spondylitis. TCRdb passed the 5' RACE reads through MiXCR, listing each CDR3 protein once. Of about 280,000 distinct CDR3 sequences in the sample, 15% to 25% were seen once. Material: blood, either unsorted or a sorted T cell fraction (not recorded which). These TCRs come from a male donor with ankylosing spondylitis or in good health (not recorded which).

V usage is TRBV12-3 or TRBV12-4 and J usage is TRBJ2-5; the match to TRBD2 covers 13 bases. The CDR3 covers 15 residues. Unmatched junction bases numbered 4, after V lost 6 bases and J lost 3 bases. CDR3 DNA: TGTGCCAGCAGCTCCGGACTAGCGGGGGAAGAGACCCAGTACTTC. Translated, it gives CASSSGLAGEETQYF.

At least ten counts were recorded for this clonotype. V usage is TRBV5-1 and J usage is TRBJ2-3; 13 nucleotides agree with TRBD2. J lost 4 bases, V lost 3 bases, and 2 bases had no gene match. The germline V gene has CDR1 SGHRS and CDR2 YFSETQ. There are 15 residues in the CDR3. This CDR3 reads CASSWTSGRSDTQYF. Written as DNA, the CDR3 is TGCGCCAGCAGCTGGACTAGCGGGAGATCAGATACGCAGTATTTT.

This clonotype was seen ten or more times. CDR3 DNA sequence: TGTGCCAGCAGTGTCCTAGCGGGAAACACCGGGGAGCTGTTTTTT. Translated, it gives CASSVLAGNTGELFF. The rearrangement uses TRBV27 and TRBJ2-2, with 9 positions matching TRBD2. This CDR3 spans 15 amino acids. J lost 2 bases, V lost 5 bases, and 3 bases had no gene match. CDR1 and CDR2 (germline): MNHEY, SMNVEV (reference sequence).

In its sample, this clonotype was seen a few times. The V gene is TRBV10-3, the J gene TRBJ2-1; no clear D gene. V gave up 3 bases and J gave up 4 bases, with 4 bases separating them. This CDR3 comprises 12 residues. Germline assignment: CDR1 ENHRY and CDR2 SYGVKD. The CDR3 DNA is TGTGCCATCAGTGACAGGTACAATGAGCAGTTCTTC. This codes for CAISDRYNEQFF.

The V and J genes are TRBV10-3 and TRBJ1-2; D ambiguous. From germline, CDR1 is ENHRY and CDR2 SYGVKD. This CDR3 spans 15 amino acids. The V end was cut by 3 bases, the J end by 6 bases, with 17 bases between. Written as DNA, the CDR3 is TGTGCCATCAGTGAACGGGCTGGGCTCCCAAATGGCTACACCTTC. Translating gives CAISERAGLPNGYTF.

V and J are TRBV10-3 and TRBJ2-1, with D unclear. The CDR3 extends over 12 amino acids. From germline, CDR1 is ENHRY and CDR2 SYGVKD. V lost 6 bases, J lost 6 bases, and 9 bases lay in between. CDR3 amino acids: CAISFYGNEQFF. CDR3 sequence (DNA): TGTGCCATCAGCTTTTATGGCAATGAGCAGTTCTTC.

This chain connects TRBV12-3 or TRBV12-4 to TRBJ2-5; 7 bases are shared with TRBD1. CDR3 size: 17 residues. Germline trimming cut 6 bases from V and 2 bases from J; bases unmatched to any gene: 15. The CDR3 here is CASSSDRAGKLQETQYF. The CDR3 DNA reads as TGTGCCAGCAGCTCCGACAGGGCAGGAAAACTTCAAGAGACCCAGTACTTC.

The chain is built from TRBV20-1 and TRBJ1-6, with TRBD1 matching 7 bases. V gave up 4 bases and J gave up 0 bases; unmatched junction bases: 9. CDR1 and CDR2 from the germline V gene are DFQATT and SNEGSKA (reference sequence). The CDR3 has 17 amino acids. The CDR3 DNA follows: TGCAGTGCTACCCCCGGACAGGTCAGCTCCTATAATTCACCCCTCCACTTT. Amino acids: CSATPGQVSSYNSPLHF.

This chain connects TRBV13 to TRBJ2-1; 13 positions match TRBD2. CDR1 is PRHDT, CDR2 FYEKMQ, per germline (reference sequence). With 4 bases clipped from V and 7 bases from J, the junction kept 7 bases outside the gene matches. The CDR3 spans 16 residues. The CDR3 is CASSSIGLAGVNEQFF. The CDR3 DNA is TGTGCCAGCAGCTCCATCGGACTAGCGGGAGTGAATGAGCAGTTCTTC.

Ten or more counts support this clonotype. This chain uses TRBV5-1 with TRBJ2-3; D ambiguous. CDR3 length: 13 amino acids. With 1 base removed from V and 0 bases from J, the gap between germline ends came to 3 bases. CDR1 and CDR2 (germline): SGHRS, YFSETQ. The CDR3 DNA reads as TGCGCCAGCAGCTTGCAAAGCACAGATACGCAGTATTTT. This encodes CASSLQSTDTQYF.

The chain is built from TRBV28 and TRBJ2-7, with D possibly being TRBD2 (5 bases). CDR3 length: 11 residues. Germline CDR1 is MDHEN and CDR2 is SYDVKM. Trimming took off 5 bases at V and 3 bases at J, with 5 bases between the two ends. CDR3 amino acids: CASSTSYEQYV. The CDR3 DNA is TGTGCCAGCAGTACTAGCTACGAGCAGTACGTC.

This rearrangement joins TRBV20-1 to TRBJ2-3; weak D call: TRBD2 (5 bases). CDR3 length equals 14 residues. V was clipped by 3 bases and J by 0 bases, with 10 bases between them. In germline, CDR1 is DFQATT, CDR2 SNEGSKA (reference sequence). The CDR3 here is CSARAPGSTDTQYF. The CDR3 DNA sequence: TGCAGTGCTAGGGCCCCGGGGAGCACAGATACGCAGTATTTT.